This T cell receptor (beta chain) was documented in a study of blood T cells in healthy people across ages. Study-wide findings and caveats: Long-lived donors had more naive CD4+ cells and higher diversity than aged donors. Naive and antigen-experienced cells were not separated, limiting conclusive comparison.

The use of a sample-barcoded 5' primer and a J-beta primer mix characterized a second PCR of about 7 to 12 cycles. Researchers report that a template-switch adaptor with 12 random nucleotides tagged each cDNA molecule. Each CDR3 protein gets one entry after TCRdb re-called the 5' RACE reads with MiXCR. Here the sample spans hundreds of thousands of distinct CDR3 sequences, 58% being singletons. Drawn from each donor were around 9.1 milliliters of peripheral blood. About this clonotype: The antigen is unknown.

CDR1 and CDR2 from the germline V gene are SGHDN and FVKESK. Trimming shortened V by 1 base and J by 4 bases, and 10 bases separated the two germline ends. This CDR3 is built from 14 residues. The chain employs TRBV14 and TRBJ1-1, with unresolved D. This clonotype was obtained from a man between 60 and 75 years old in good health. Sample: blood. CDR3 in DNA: TGTGCCAGCAGCCAAGGAAGTTGGGGCACTGAAGCTTTCTTT. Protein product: CASSQGSWGTEAFF.